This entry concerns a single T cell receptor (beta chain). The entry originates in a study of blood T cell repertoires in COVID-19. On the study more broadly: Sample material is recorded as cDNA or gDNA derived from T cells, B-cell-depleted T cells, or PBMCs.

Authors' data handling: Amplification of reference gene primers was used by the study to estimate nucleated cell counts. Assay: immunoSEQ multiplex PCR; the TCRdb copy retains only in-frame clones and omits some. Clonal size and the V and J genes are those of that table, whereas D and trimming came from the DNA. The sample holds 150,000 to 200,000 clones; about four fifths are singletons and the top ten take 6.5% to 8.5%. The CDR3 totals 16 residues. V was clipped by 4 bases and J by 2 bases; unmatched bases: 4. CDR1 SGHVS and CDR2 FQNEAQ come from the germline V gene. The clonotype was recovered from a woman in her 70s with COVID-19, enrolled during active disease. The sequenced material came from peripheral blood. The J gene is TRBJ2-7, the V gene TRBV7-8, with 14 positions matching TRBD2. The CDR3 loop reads CASSSGLAGGTYEQYF. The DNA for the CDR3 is TGTGCCAGCAGCTCTGGACTAGCGGGAGGTACCTACGAGCAGTACTTC.